This T cell receptor beta chain was captured by sequencing in a study of blood T cell repertoires in COVID-19. Study-wide background: Sources were T cells, B-cell-depleted T cells, or PBMCs; the material itself was cDNA or gDNA.

Per the study methods: Nucleated cell number was recorded as an estimate derived from reference gene primer amplification. Assay used: immunoSEQ multiplex PCR; TCRdb lists only in-frame clones, some missing. Clonal size and the V and J genes are those of that table, whereas D and trimming came from the DNA. The data show 100,000 or so clones, 84% seen once. Germline trimming cut 2 bases from V and 7 bases from J; bases unmatched to any gene: 7. CDR1 and CDR2 from the germline V gene are MDHEN and SYDVKM. The CDR3 spans 15 residues. This chain uses TRBV28 with TRBJ1-4; TRBD1 aligns across 7 bases. This receptor was obtained from a human donor in a cohort sampled during active COVID-19. Sequencing input: peripheral blood. CDR3 nucleotides: TGTGCCAGCAGTTTAGGAGGGGGCGCGGGTGAAAAACTGTTTTTT. It specifies CASSLGGGAGEKLFF.